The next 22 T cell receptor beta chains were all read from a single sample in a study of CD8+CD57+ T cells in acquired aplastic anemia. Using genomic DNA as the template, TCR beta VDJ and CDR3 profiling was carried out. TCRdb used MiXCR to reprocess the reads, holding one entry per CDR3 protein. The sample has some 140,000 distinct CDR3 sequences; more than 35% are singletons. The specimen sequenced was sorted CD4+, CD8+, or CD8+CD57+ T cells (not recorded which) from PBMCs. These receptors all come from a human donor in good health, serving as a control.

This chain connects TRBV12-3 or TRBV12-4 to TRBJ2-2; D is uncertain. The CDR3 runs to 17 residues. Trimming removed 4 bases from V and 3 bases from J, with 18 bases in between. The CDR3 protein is CASSSESNAQDTGELFF. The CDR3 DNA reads TGTGCCAGCAGTTCTGAGTCCAATGCCCAGGACACCGGGGAGCTGTTTTTT.

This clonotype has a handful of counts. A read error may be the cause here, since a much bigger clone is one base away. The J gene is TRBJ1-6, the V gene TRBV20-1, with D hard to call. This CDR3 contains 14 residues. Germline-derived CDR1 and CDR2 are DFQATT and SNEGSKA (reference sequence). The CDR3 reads CGATRLVYNSPLHF. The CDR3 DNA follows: TGCGGTGCTACACGACTTGTCTATAATTCACCCCTCCACTTT.

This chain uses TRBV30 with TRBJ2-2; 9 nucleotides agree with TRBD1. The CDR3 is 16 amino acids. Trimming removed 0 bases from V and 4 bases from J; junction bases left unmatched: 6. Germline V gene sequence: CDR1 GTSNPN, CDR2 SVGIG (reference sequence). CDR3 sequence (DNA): TGTGCCTGGAGTGTCGAAGGGACAGGGCCCACCGGGGAGCTGTTTTTT. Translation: CAWSVEGTGPTGELFF.

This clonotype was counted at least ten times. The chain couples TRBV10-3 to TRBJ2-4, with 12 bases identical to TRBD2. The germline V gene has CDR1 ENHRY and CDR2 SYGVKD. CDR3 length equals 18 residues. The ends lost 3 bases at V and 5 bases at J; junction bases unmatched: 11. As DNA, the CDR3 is TGTGCCATCAGTGAACTAGCGGGGGGTCATGGGTCCCAAAACATTCAGTACTTC. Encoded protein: CAISELAGGHGSQNIQYF.

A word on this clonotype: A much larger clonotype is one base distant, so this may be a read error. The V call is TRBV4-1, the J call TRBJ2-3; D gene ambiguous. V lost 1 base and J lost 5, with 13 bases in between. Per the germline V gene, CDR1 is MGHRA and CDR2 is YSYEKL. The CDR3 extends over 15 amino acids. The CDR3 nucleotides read TGCGCCAGCAGCCAAGGGTCCGTAGGAAGAGATACGCAGTATTTT. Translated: CASSQGSVGRDTQYF.

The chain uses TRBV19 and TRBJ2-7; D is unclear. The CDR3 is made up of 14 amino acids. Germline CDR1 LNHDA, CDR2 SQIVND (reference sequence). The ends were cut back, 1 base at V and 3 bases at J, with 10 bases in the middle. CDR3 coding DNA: TGTGCCAGTAGTATAGGCCTCAAGGGCTACGAGCAGTACTTC. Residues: CASSIGLKGYEQYF. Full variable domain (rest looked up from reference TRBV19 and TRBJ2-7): DGGITQSPKYLFRKEGQNVTLSCEQNLNHDAMYWYRQDPGQGLRLIYYSQIVNDFQKGDIAEGYSVSREKKESFPLTVTSAQKNPTAFYLCASSIGLKGYEQYFGPGTRLTVT.

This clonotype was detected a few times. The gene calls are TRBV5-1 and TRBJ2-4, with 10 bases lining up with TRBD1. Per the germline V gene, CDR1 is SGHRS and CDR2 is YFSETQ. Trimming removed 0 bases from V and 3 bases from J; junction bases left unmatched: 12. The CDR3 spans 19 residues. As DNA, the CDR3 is TGCGCCAGCAGCTTGGAGCGTATTGGACAGGGGGAGTACAAAAACATTCAGTACTTC. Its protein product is CASSLERIGQGEYKNIQYF.

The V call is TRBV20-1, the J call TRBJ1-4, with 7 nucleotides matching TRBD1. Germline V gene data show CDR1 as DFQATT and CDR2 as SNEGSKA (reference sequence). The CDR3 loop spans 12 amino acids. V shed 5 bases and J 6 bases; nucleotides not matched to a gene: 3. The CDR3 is CSAGGTDEKLFF. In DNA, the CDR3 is TGCAGTGCTGGCGGGACAGATGAAAAACTGTTTTTT.

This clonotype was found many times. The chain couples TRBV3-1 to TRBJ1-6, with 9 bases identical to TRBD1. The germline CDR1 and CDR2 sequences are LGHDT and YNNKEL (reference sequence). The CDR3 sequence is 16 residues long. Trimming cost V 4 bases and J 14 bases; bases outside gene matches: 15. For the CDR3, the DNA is TGTGCCAGCAGCCCCTCCGGGACAGGGTTCGGAAGAACCCTCCACTTT. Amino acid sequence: CASSPSGTGFGRTLHF.

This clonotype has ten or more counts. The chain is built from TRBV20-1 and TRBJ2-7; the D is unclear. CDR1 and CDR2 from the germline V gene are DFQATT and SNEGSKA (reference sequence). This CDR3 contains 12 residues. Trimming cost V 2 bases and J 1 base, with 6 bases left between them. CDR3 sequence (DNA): TGCAGTGCTAGAAGGGATTCCTACGAGCAGTACTTC. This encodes CSARRDSYEQYF.

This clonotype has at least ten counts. In nucleotides, the CDR3 is TGTGCCAGCAGTGCAGGGGGGACTAGCACAGATACGCAGTATTTT. Translated, it gives CASSAGGTSTDTQYF. The V call is TRBV27, the J call TRBJ2-3, with D possibly matching TRBD1 (7 bases). The V end was cut by 5 bases, the J end by 0 bases, with 12 bases between. Germline lookup yields CDR1 MNHEY and CDR2 SMNVEV (reference sequence). The CDR3 runs 15 residues.

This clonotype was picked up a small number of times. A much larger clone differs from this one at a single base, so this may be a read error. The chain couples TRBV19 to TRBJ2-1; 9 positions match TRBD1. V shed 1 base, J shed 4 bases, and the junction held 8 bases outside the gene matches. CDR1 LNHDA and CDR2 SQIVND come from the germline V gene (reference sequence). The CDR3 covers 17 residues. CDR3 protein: CASSIAPRDRAYNEQFF. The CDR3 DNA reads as TGTGCCAGTAGTATAGCCCCCCGGGACAGGGCATACAATGAGCAGTTCTTC.

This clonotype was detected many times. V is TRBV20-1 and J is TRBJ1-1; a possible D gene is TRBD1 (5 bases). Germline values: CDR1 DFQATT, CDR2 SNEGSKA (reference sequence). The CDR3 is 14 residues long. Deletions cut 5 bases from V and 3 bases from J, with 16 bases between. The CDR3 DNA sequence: TGCAGTGCTCAGGGCCGGGGGGTGGACACTGAAGCTTTCTTT. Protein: CSAQGRGVDTEAFF.

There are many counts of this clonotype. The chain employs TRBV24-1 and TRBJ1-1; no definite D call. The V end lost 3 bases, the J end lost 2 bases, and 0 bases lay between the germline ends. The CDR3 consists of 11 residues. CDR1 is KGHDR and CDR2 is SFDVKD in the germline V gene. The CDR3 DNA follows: TGTGCCACCAGTGATAACACTGAAGCTTTCTTT. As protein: CATSDNTEAFF.

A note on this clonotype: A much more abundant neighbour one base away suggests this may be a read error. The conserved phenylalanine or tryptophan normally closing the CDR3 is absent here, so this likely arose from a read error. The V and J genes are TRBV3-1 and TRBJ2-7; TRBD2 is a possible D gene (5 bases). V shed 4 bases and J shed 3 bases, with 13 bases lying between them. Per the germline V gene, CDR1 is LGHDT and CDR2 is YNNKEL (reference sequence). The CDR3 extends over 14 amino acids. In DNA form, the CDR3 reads TGTGCCAGCAGCCCCAGAGAGGGAAACTACGAGCAGTACTCC. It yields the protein CASSPREGNYEQYS.

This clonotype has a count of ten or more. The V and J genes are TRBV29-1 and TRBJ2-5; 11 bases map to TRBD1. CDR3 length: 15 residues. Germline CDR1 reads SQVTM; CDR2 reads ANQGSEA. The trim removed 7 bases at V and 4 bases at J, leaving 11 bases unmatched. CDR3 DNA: TGCAGCGGGGACGGGGGGACAGGGGGACGAGAGACCCAGTACTTC. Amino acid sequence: CSGDGGTGGRETQYF.

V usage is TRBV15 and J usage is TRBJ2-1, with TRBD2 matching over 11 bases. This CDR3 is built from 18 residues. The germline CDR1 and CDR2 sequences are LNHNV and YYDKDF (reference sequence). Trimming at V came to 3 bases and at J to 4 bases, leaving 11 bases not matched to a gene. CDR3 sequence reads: CATSSEIQTSGVYNEQFF. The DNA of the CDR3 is TGTGCCACCAGCAGTGAGATACAGACTAGCGGGGTATACAATGAGCAGTTCTTC.

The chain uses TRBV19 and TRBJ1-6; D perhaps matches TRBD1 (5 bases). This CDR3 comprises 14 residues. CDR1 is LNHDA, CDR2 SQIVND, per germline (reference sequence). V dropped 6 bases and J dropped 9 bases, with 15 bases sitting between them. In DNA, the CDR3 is TGTGCCAGTAGCATTGGAGGCGGGGGTTCACCCCTCCACTTT. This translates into CASSIGGGGSPLHF.

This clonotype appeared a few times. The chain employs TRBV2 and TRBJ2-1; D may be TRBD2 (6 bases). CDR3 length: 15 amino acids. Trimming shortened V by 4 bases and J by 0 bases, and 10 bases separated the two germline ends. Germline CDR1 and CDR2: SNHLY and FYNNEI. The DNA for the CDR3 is TGTGCCAGCAGTGGGGGGGAGAGCTCCTACAATGAGCAGTTCTTC. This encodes CASSGGESSYNEQFF.

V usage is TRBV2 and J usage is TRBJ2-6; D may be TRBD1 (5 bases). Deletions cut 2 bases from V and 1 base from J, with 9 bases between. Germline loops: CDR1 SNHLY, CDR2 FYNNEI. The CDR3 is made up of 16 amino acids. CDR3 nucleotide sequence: TGTGCCAGCAGTGAACAGGGTCCTTCTGGGGCCAACGTCCTGACTTTC. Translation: CASSEQGPSGANVLTF.

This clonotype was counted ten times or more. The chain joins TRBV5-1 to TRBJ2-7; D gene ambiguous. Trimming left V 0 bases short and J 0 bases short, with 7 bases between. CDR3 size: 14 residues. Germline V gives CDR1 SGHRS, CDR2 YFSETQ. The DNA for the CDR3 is TGCGCCAGCAGCTTGGCCCGAAGCTCCTACGAGCAGTACTTC. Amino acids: CASSLARSSYEQYF.

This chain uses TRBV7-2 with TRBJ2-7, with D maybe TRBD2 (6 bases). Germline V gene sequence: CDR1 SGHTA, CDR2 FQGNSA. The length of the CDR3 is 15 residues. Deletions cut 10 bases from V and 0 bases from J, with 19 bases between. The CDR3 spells CATTTFAGSSYEQYF. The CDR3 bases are TGTGCCACCACTACTTTTGCGGGGAGCTCCTACGAGCAGTACTTC.